This is a list of T cell receptor beta chains from one sample in a study of cytomegalovirus exposure and HLA in healthy donors. Assay: immunoSEQ multiplex PCR; the TCRdb copy retains only in-frame clones and omits some. The repertoire has about 250,000 clones, around 83% of them found once; the top ten carry 0.2% to 0.25%. The sequenced sample consisted of PBMCs. The receptors here all came from a girl aged 2-10 years in good health and CMV-seronegative. Both conserved end residues are trimmed from each CDR3.

j_call v_call cdr3_aa
TRBJ1-2 TRBV30 AYVRDRDDGYT
TRBJ1-5 TRBV10-3 AISPGQGDQPQH
TRBJ2-1 TRBV4-1 ASTQASYRNEQF
TRBJ1-2 TRBV6-1 ASRIQGVNYGYT
TRBJ1-1 TRBV29-1 SVVAGQANTEAF
TRBJ2-1 TRBV27 ASSWWDRVGNEQF
TRBJ2-7 TRBV19 ASSLGQGAYEQY
TRBJ2-7 TRBV7-9 ASSLESGVDEQY
TRBJ2-5 TRBV11-1 ASSSPRQEGFQETQY
TRBJ2-7 TRBV11-1 ASSFLSTSVYEQY
TRBJ2-2 TRBV10-1 ASSEWDMNTGELF
TRBJ2-6 TRBV11-3 ASSTGTGVGANVLT